Listed below are T cell receptor beta chains from one sample, sequenced in a study of blood T cell repertoires in COVID-19. Clones were sequenced by immunoSEQ multiplex PCR, and TCRdb holds only the in-frame ones, with some missing. The repertoire holds tens of thousands of clones, with roughly nine tenths as singletons. The material sequenced was peripheral blood. The receptors shown here come from a human donor with acute or convalescent COVID-19. The donor label of this sample is uncertain. CDR3s include the opening cysteine and the closing phenylalanine or tryptophan. The order of the fields is D gene, J gene, V gene, clone size, CDR3 protein, CDR3 DNA. The D gene is left open where the match is weak. The size entry is marked missing in some rows and otherwise reads once, few, many or a size class.

d_call: TRBD2
j_call: TRBJ2-3
v_call: TRBV3-1/TRBV3-2
clone_size: -
cdr3_aa: CASSQDWASGGSDTQYF
cdr3_nt: TGTGCCAGCAGCCAAGATTGGGCTAGCGGGGGGTCAGATACGCAGTATTTT

d_call: -
j_call: TRBJ1-6
v_call: TRBV4-1
clone_size: -
cdr3_aa: CASSQPRAGVNSPLHF
cdr3_nt: TGCGCCAGCAGCCAACCAAGGGCAGGGGTTAATTCACCCCTCCACTTT

d_call: TRBD2
j_call: TRBJ2-7
v_call: TRBV3-1/TRBV3-2
clone_size: -
cdr3_aa: CASSQDARGPGGSYEQYF
cdr3_nt: TGTGCCAGCAGCCAAGATGCTCGGGGGCCGGGGGGGTCCTACGAGCAGTACTTC

d_call: -
j_call: TRBJ1-4
v_call: TRBV21-1
clone_size: -
cdr3_aa: CASSKSLIRGNEKLFF
cdr3_nt: TGTGCCAGCAGCAAGTCCCTAATCAGGGGTAATGAAAAACTGTTTTTT

d_call: TRBD2
j_call: TRBJ2-5
v_call: TRBV6-1
clone_size: -
cdr3_aa: CASSDQLAALETQYF
cdr3_nt: TGTGCCAGCAGTGATCAACTAGCGGCGCTGGAGACCCAGTACTTC

d_call: -
j_call: TRBJ2-7
v_call: TRBV10-1
clone_size: -
cdr3_aa: CASSESIRGSYEQYF
cdr3_nt: TGCGCCAGCAGTGAGTCGATCCGGGGGTCCTACGAGCAGTACTTC

d_call: -
j_call: TRBJ1-2
v_call: TRBV7-2
clone_size: -
cdr3_aa: CASSLGRGYGYTF
cdr3_nt: TGTGCCAGCAGCTTAGGCAGGGGTTATGGCTACACCTTC

d_call: TRBD1
j_call: TRBJ2-5
v_call: TRBV9
clone_size: -
cdr3_aa: CASSADGQGRETQYF
cdr3_nt: TGTGCCAGCAGCGCGGATGGACAGGGCCGTGAGACCCAGTACTTC

d_call: -
j_call: TRBJ2-7
v_call: TRBV20-1
clone_size: -
cdr3_aa: CSAAGAEQYF
cdr3_nt: TGCAGTGCTGCAGGGGCCGAGCAGTACTTC

d_call: TRBD1
j_call: TRBJ1-5
v_call: TRBV6-1
clone_size: -
cdr3_aa: CASSARQGASNQPQHF
cdr3_nt: TGTGCCAGCAGTGCAAGACAGGGGGCGAGCAATCAGCCCCAGCATTTT

d_call: TRBD2
j_call: TRBJ2-5
v_call: TRBV7-8
clone_size: large
cdr3_aa: CASSRAGGGETQYF
cdr3_nt: TGTGCCAGCAGCCGAGCGGGGGGAGGCGAGACCCAGTACTTC

d_call: -
j_call: TRBJ2-7
v_call: TRBV5-4
clone_size: -
cdr3_aa: CASSFRSGEQYF
cdr3_nt: TGTGCCAGCAGCTTTCGGTCGGGAGAGCAGTACTTC

d_call: TRBD1
j_call: TRBJ2-7
v_call: TRBV28
clone_size: -
cdr3_aa: CASSSVGTGLYEQYF
cdr3_nt: TGTGCCAGCAGCTCCGTCGGGACAGGCCTCTACGAGCAGTACTTC

d_call: TRBD2
j_call: TRBJ2-5
v_call: TRBV11-2
clone_size: -
cdr3_aa: CASEGGGAQETQYF
cdr3_nt: TGTGCCAGCGAGGGCGGGGGAGCGCAAGAGACCCAGTACTTC

d_call: TRBD2
j_call: TRBJ2-1
v_call: TRBV9
clone_size: -
cdr3_aa: CASSVSSGGYNEQFF
cdr3_nt: TGTGCCAGCAGCGTATCTAGCGGGGGCTACAATGAGCAGTTCTTC

d_call: TRBD1
j_call: TRBJ2-3
v_call: TRBV4-3
clone_size: -
cdr3_aa: CASSRDRVDTDTQYF
cdr3_nt: TGCGCCAGCAGCAGGGACAGGGTTGACACTGATACGCAGTATTTT

d_call: -
j_call: TRBJ1-2
v_call: TRBV7-2
clone_size: -
cdr3_aa: CASSLPQGYGYTF
cdr3_nt: TGTGCCAGCAGCTTACCGCAGGGCTATGGCTACACCTTC

d_call: TRBD2
j_call: TRBJ2-3
v_call: TRBV11-2
clone_size: -
cdr3_aa: CASSRQTGGGTDTQYF
cdr3_nt: TGTGCCAGCAGCCGTCAGACGGGAGGCGGGACAGATACGCAGTATTTT

d_call: TRBD1
j_call: TRBJ2-2
v_call: TRBV19
clone_size: -
cdr3_aa: CASGGQRTGELFF
cdr3_nt: TGTGCCAGTGGGGGACAGCGGACCGGGGAGCTGTTTTTT

d_call: -
j_call: TRBJ1-6
v_call: TRBV14
clone_size: -
cdr3_aa: CASSQVRGSSPLHF
cdr3_nt: TGTGCCAGCAGCCAAGTTAGGGGATCTTCACCCCTCCACTTT

d_call: -
j_call: TRBJ1-6
v_call: TRBV27
clone_size: -
cdr3_aa: CASSSYRSSYNSPLHF
cdr3_nt: TGTGCCAGCAGTAGCTACCGTAGCTCCTATAATTCACCCCTCCACTTT

d_call: -
j_call: TRBJ1-2
v_call: TRBV18
clone_size: few
cdr3_aa: CASSPGQTDGYTF
cdr3_nt: TGTGCCAGCTCACCAGGACAGACAGATGGCTACACCTTC

d_call: -
j_call: TRBJ1-4
v_call: TRBV7-2
clone_size: few
cdr3_aa: CASSLEGATNEKLFF
cdr3_nt: TGTGCCAGCAGCCTGGAAGGGGCAACTAATGAAAAACTGTTTTTT

d_call: -
j_call: TRBJ1-5
v_call: TRBV21-1
clone_size: -
cdr3_aa: CASSKGHGNQPQHF
cdr3_nt: TGTGCCAGCAGCAAAGGACATGGCAATCAGCCCCAGCATTTT

d_call: -
j_call: TRBJ1-2
v_call: TRBV28
clone_size: -
cdr3_aa: CASSLRGSGYTF
cdr3_nt: TGTGCCAGCAGTTTGCGGGGTAGTGGCTACACCTTC